One sample yielded the 20 T cell receptor beta chains listed below, sequenced in a study of cytomegalovirus exposure and HLA in healthy donors (dated by TCRdb to the late 2010s). Receptor libraries were prepared by the immunoSEQ multiplex PCR assay. The multiplex PCR relied on a mix of 60 forward primers for TCR Vbeta segments and 13 reverse primers for TCR Jbeta segments. TCRdb provides this immuneACCESS table in a form limited to in-frame rearrangements. Some clones are lacking; in checked studies, under half of them reflect an unresolved V gene, and why the rest are absent is not known. This sample gives 150,000 to 200,000 clones in total; about 85% of them show up just once. The top ten constitute 1% of the sample. Sequences were obtained from PBMCs. The receptors originated from a boy aged 2 to 10 in good health and CMV-seronegative.

The count of this clone is one. The V and J genes are TRBV2 and TRBJ2-6, with D tentatively TRBD1 (6 bases). Per germline, CDR1 SNHLY and CDR2 FYNNEI. Trimming took 6 bases from V and 2 from J, leaving 11 bases between them. This CDR3 contains 15 residues. The DNA of the CDR3 is TGTGCCAGCAGGGGTCACAGGGCTGGGGCCAACGTCCTGACTTTC. As protein: CASRGHRAGANVLTF.

A remark on this clone: The same CDR3 also results from other DNA sequences found in this sample. This sequence joins TRBV6-1 and TRBJ1-5; D remains ambiguous. Germline V gene sequence: CDR1 MNHNS, CDR2 SASEGT. With 1 base removed from V and 2 bases from J, the gap between germline ends came to 6 bases. The CDR3 is made up of 14 amino acids. The CDR3 DNA follows: TGTGCCAGCAGTGAAGGCGGAGGCAATCAGCCCCAGCATTTT. This encodes CASSEGGGNQPQHF.

This chain links TRBV11-1 with TRBJ2-7; 7 bases are a match to TRBD1. Looked up from germline, CDR1 is SGHAT and CDR2 is FQDESV (reference sequence). CDR3 length: 12 residues. J was trimmed by 5 bases and V by 4 bases; bases with no gene match: 2. This chain's CDR3 is CASSSTGHEQYF. In DNA, the CDR3 is TGTGCCAGCAGCTCGACAGGGCACGAGCAGTACTTC.

The chain links TRBV18 to TRBJ1-5; no definite D call. From germline, CDR1 is KGHSH and CDR2 LQKENI. Trimming took off 3 bases at V and 1 base at J, with 10 bases between the two ends. The CDR3 spans 15 residues. The DNA for the CDR3 is TGTGCCAGCTCACCGGAAACAGCCAGCAATCAGCCCCAGCATTTT. It translates to CASSPETASNQPQHF. Using reference TRBV18 and TRBJ1-5 for the parts outside the CDR3, the full variable domain is NAGVMQNPRHLVRRRGQEARLRCSPMKGHSHVYWYRQLPEEGLKFMVYLQKENIIDESGMPKERFSAEFPKEGPSILRIQQVVRGDSAAYFCASSPETASNQPQHFGDGTRLSIL.

The chain links TRBV11-2 to TRBJ2-5, with unresolved D. The J call is in doubt because the DNA end fits TRBJ2-7 better. Germline V gene lookup returns CDR1 SGHAT and CDR2 FQNNGV. This CDR3 has 12 amino acids. The CDR3 DNA follows: TGTGCCAGCAGCTTACTCATCTACGAGCAGTACTTC. Protein: CASSLLIYEQYF.

The chain employs TRBV5-1 and TRBJ1-5; perhaps TRBD1 as D (5 bases). Looked up from germline, CDR1 is SGHRS and CDR2 is YFSETQ. The CDR3 consists of 15 residues. V was pared by 4 bases and J by 8 bases, with 19 bases between. The CDR3 here is CASSGSGGAGEPQHF. As DNA, the CDR3 is TGCGCCAGCAGCGGCTCCGGCGGGGCTGGAGAGCCCCAGCATTTT.

This clone appeared a few times. The chain carries TRBV5-1 and TRBJ2-3; no firm D call. Germline loops: CDR1 SGHRS, CDR2 YFSETQ. Trimming left V 0 bases short and J 4 bases short, with 6 bases between. CDR3 size: 13 residues. CDR3 protein: CASSLGVADTQYF. CDR3 coding DNA: TGCGCCAGCAGCTTGGGCGTCGCAGATACGCAGTATTTT. The entire variable domain, with the rest obtained from reference TRBV5-1 and TRBJ2-3, is as follows: KAGVTQTPRYLIKTRGQQVTLSCSPISGHRSVSWYQQTPGQGLQFLFEYFSETQRNKGNFPGRFSGRQFSNSRSEMNVSTLELGDSALYLCASSLGVADTQYFGPGTRLTVL.

The gene calls are TRBV5-6 and TRBJ1-2, with D perhaps TRBD1 (5 bases). V was shortened by 5 bases and J by 8 bases, with 13 bases between the two germline ends. The CDR3 is 12 amino acids. Germline V gene lookup returns CDR1 SGHDT and CDR2 YYEEEE. The CDR3, as DNA: TGTGCCAGCAGTAACTGGGGGGAAGGCTACACCTTC. It codes for CASSNWGEGYTF.

The chain carries TRBV19 and TRBJ2-7, with TRBD2 identical over 14 bases. V lost 7 bases and J lost 3; bases outside the gene matches: 5. Germline-derived CDR1 and CDR2 are LNHDA and SQIVND (reference sequence). This CDR3 region has 15 residues. The CDR3 loop is CASKGLAGGGYEQYF. The CDR3 nucleotides are TGTGCCAGTAAAGGACTAGCGGGAGGAGGCTACGAGCAGTACTTC.

With respect to this clone: The junction differs from germline at one of its ends, possibly a read error. This chain joins TRBV7-9 and TRBJ1-1, with D maybe TRBD1 (6 bases). Germline V gene data show CDR1 as SEHNR and CDR2 as FQNEAQ (reference sequence). The CDR3 loop spans 14 amino acids. CDR3 bases: TGTTCCAGCAGCACCACAGGGAAAGGCACTGAAGCTTTCTTT. Amino acid sequence: CSSSTTGKGTEAFF.

The rearrangement uses TRBV18 and TRBJ2-1, with D maybe TRBD2 (5 bases). V lost 3 bases and J lost 6, with 12 bases in between. The CDR3 is made up of 14 amino acids. CDR1 is KGHSH, CDR2 LQKENI, per germline. The CDR3 spells CASSPPAGLNEQFF. CDR3 DNA: TGTGCCAGCTCACCCCCGGCGGGCCTCAATGAGCAGTTCTTC.

The chain couples TRBV7-2 to TRBJ1-4; no clear D. The CDR3 runs 14 residues. Germline V lookup: CDR1 SGHTA, CDR2 FQGNSA. With 3 bases removed from V and 5 bases from J, the gap between germline ends came to 10 bases. DNA of the CDR3: TGTGCCAGCAGCTTGACTCAACTAAATGAAAAACTGTTTTTT. It translates to CASSLTQLNEKLFF.

The J gene is TRBJ1-4, the V gene TRBV15; TRBD1 is a possible D gene (5 bases). Germline-derived CDR1 and CDR2 are LNHNV and YYDKDF (reference sequence). This CDR3 comprises 14 residues. V lost 0 bases to trimming and J lost 8 bases, with 10 bases between them. The CDR3 DNA reads TGTGCCACCAGCAGAGACAGGGTAGGGGAAAAACTGTTTTTT. It is translated as CATSRDRVGEKLFF.

The chain recombines TRBV28 with TRBJ2-5; 9 bases align to TRBD1. Germline CDR1 reads MDHEN; CDR2 reads SYDVKM. V was clipped by 5 bases and J by 7 bases; unmatched bases: 8. The length of the CDR3 is 14 residues. Here the CDR3 DNA reads TGTGCCAGCAGTCTACAGGGGGCGTACGGGACCCAGTACTTC. Its translation: CASSLQGAYGTQYF.

The chain combines TRBV6-1 with TRBJ1-1, with a tentative D call TRBD1 (6 bases). Trimming cost V 2 bases and J 9 bases, with 10 bases left between them. Germline values: CDR1 MNHNS, CDR2 SASEGT. The CDR3 loop spans 12 amino acids. In nucleotides, the CDR3 is TGTGCCAGCAGTGAACTGCAGGGGAAAGCTTTCTTT. Amino acids: CASSELQGKAFF.

V usage is TRBV28 and J usage is TRBJ1-2; 10 bases are a match to TRBD1. Germline lookup yields CDR1 MDHEN and CDR2 SYDVKM. With V trimmed by 3 bases and J by 4 bases, 5 bases remained unmatched. The CDR3 is 15 residues long. The CDR3 protein is CASSFRQGARYGYTF. CDR3 coding DNA: TGTGCCAGCAGTTTCCGACAGGGGGCTCGCTATGGCTACACCTTC.

This clone was found once. The chain employs TRBV14 and TRBJ1-2; TRBD1 matches 7 bases. V dropped 1 base and J dropped 4; count of bases not matched to a gene: 9. The CDR3 totals 16 residues. Germline CDR1 is SGHDN and CDR2 is FVKESK. CDR3 nucleotides: TGTGCCAGCAGCCAAGTAGTGGGACAGCATATCTATGGCTACACCTTC. Its translation is CASSQVVGQHIYGYTF.

CDR3 residues: CASSSNPGHNTEAFF. CDR3 nucleotides: TGCGCCAGCAGCTCAAATCCGGGACACAACACTGAAGCTTTCTTT. This sequence joins TRBV5-1 and TRBJ1-1; possible D gene TRBD1, 6 bases. This CDR3 region has 15 residues. V lost 3 bases and J lost 2, with 14 bases in between. Looked up from germline, CDR1 is SGHRS and CDR2 is YFSETQ.

V gene TRBV11-2 combines with J gene TRBJ2-4; perhaps TRBD1 as D (6 bases). The CDR3 consists of 15 residues. V was clipped by 2 bases and J by 8 bases, with 16 bases between them. Germline loops: CDR1 SGHAT, CDR2 FQNNGV. CDR3 sequence (DNA): TGTGCCAGCAGCTTATATTTCCAGGGGTCCGACATTCAGTACTTC. Amino acid sequence: CASSLYFQGSDIQYF. The full variable domain, rest sourced from reference TRBV11-2 and TRBJ2-4, is EAGVAQSPRYKIIEKRQSVAFWCNPISGHATLYWYQQILGQGPKLLIQFQNNGVVDDSQLPKDRFSAERLKGVDSTLKIQPAKLEDSAVYLCASSLYFQGSDIQYFGAGTRLSVL.

The chain joins TRBV30 to TRBJ1-5; the D is unclear. V lost 3 bases and J lost 3, with 12 bases in between. CDR3 size: 14 residues. Germline CDR1 GTSNPN, CDR2 SVGIG (reference sequence). The CDR3 region has the DNA TGTGCCTGGAGAAGCGGCGAGCTCAATCAGCCCCAGCATTTT. Protein sequence: CAWRSGELNQPQHF. The full variable domain, in which reference TRBV30 and TRBJ1-5 provide the parts outside the CDR3, is SQTIHQWPATLVQPVGSPLSLECTVEGTSNPNLYWYRQAAGRGLQLLFYSVGIGQISSEVPQNLSASRPQDRQFILSSKKLLLSDSGFYLCAWRSGELNQPQHFGDGTRLSIL.